This is a list of T cell receptor beta chains from one sample in a study of blood T cell repertoires in COVID-19. The repertoire was sequenced with immunoSEQ multiplex PCR; TCRdb's copy has only in-frame clones and lacks some. This sample has about 330,000 clones, with roughly 87% found just once. Sequenced material: peripheral blood. Receptor source: a man aged 30 to 39 with COVID-19, enrolled during active disease. CDR3s include the opening cysteine and the closing phenylalanine or tryptophan. Fields, in order: D gene, J gene, V gene, clone size, CDR3 protein, CDR3 DNA. The D gene is left open where the match is weak. A clone size is listed for some rows: how often the clone was seen (once, few, many), or a class if it is expanded.

TRBD1 | TRBJ1-1 | TRBV10-3 | . | CAITLGQGNTEAFF | TGTGCCATCACCCTAGGACAGGGGAACACTGAAGCTTTCTTT
TRBD1 | TRBJ1-1 | TRBV3-1/TRBV3-2 | . | CASSQEEAGGVNTEAFF | TGTGCCAGCAGCCAAGAAGAGGCAGGGGGCGTTAACACTGAAGCTTTCTTT
TRBD1 | TRBJ1-2 | TRBV29-1 | . | CSVGPGGTIDYGYTF | TGCAGCGTTGGACCAGGGGGTACCATCGACTATGGCTACACCTTC
TRBD1 | TRBJ1-2 | TRBV27 | . | CASSPRARRQGLIVNYGYTF | TGTGCCAGCAGTCCCCGCGCCCGTCGACAGGGTTTAATAGTAAACTATGGCTACACCTTC
TRBD1 | TRBJ2-5 | TRBV4-2 | . | CASSLGRGTGLNGETQYF | TGTGCCAGCAGTCTCGGGCGGGGGACAGGGCTCAATGGGGAGACCCAGTACTTC
. | TRBJ2-7 | TRBV18 | . | CASSPGGVVAYYEQYF | TGTGCCAGCTCACCAGGCGGGGTGGTAGCCTACTACGAGCAGTACTTC
. | TRBJ2-2 | TRBV27 | . | CASSLTQGNTGELFF | TGTGCCAGCAGTTTAACTCAGGGGAACACCGGGGAGCTGTTTTTT
. | TRBJ2-1 | TRBV6-5 | . | CASAPFREEQFF | TGTGCCAGTGCCCCCTTTCGTGAGGAGCAGTTCTTC
TRBD2 | TRBJ2-7 | TRBV10-3 | . | CAISDSAGGSSYEQYF | TGTGCCATCAGTGACTCAGCGGGAGGGAGCTCCTACGAGCAGTACTTC
. | TRBJ2-1 | TRBV6-5 | . | CASSTLSTYNEQFF | TGTGCCAGCAGTACGTTAAGTACTTACAATGAGCAGTTCTTC
. | TRBJ2-3 | TRBV4-2 | . | CASSQSGGDQFADTQYF | TGTGCCAGCAGCCAATCCGGAGGGGACCAATTCGCAGATACGCAGTATTTT
TRBD1 | TRBJ2-7 | TRBV7-2 | . | CASSRTGYEQYF | TGTGCCAGCAGCCGGACAGGTTACGAGCAGTACTTC
TRBD1 | TRBJ1-5 | TRBV12-5 | . | CASGLTGGNQPQHF | TGTGCTAGTGGTCTGACAGGGGGGAATCAGCCCCAGCATTTT
. | TRBJ2-7 | TRBV7-6 | . | CASSLAGSQARPYEQYF | TGTGCCAGCAGCTTAGCGGGGAGTCAGGCAAGACCCTACGAGCAGTACTTC
. | TRBJ2-7 | TRBV7-9 | . | CASSSTGFHEQYF | TGTGCCAGCAGCTCTACAGGGTTCCACGAGCAGTACTTC
. | TRBJ2-3 | TRBV5-1 | . | CASSLGPFLSSTDTQYF | TGCGCCAGCAGCTTGGGGCCTTTTCTTTCTAGCACAGATACGCAGTATTTT
TRBD2 | TRBJ2-1 | TRBV7-2 | . | CASSLMGLAGGVNEQFF | TGTGCCAGCAGTTTAATGGGACTAGCGGGAGGGGTCAATGAGCAGTTCTTC
TRBD1 | TRBJ2-2 | TRBV27 | few | CASSPPTGRFNTGELFF | TGTGCCAGCAGTCCGCCGACAGGGCGGTTTAACACCGGGGAGCTGTTTTTT
. | TRBJ1-1 | TRBV7-2 | . | CASSLGRLGNTEAFF | TGTGCCAGCAGCTTGGGGCGGTTAGGGAACACTGAAGCTTTCTTT
. | TRBJ1-1 | TRBV11-2 | many | CASSYRRGAEAFF | TGTGCCAGCAGCTACCGACGGGGGGCTGAAGCTTTCTTT
. | TRBJ2-1 | TRBV30 | . | CAWSVRSPGYNEQFF | TGTGCCTGGAGTGTACGGTCCCCTGGCTACAATGAGCAGTTCTTC
. | TRBJ2-6 | TRBV4-1 | . | CASSQEGQGANVLTF | TGCGCCAGCAGCCAAGAAGGACAGGGGGCCAACGTCCTGACTTTC
TRBD2 | TRBJ2-1 | TRBV7-3 | once | CASSLRVGTSGRTYNEQFF | TGTGCCAGCAGCTTAAGGGTAGGGACTAGCGGGAGAACCTACAATGAGCAGTTCTTC
TRBD1 | TRBJ1-4 | TRBV4-3 | . | CASSQRDRDEKLFF | TGCGCCAGCAGCCAAAGGGACAGGGATGAAAAACTGTTTTTT
. | TRBJ2-1 | TRBV12-3/TRBV12-4 | . | CASTNGIYNEQFF | TGTGCCAGCACCAACGGGATATACAATGAGCAGTTCTTC
. | TRBJ2-7 | TRBV10-1 | . | CASPREQYF | TGCGCCAGCCCCCGGGAGCAGTACTTC
TRBD1 | TRBJ2-7 | TRBV24-1 | . | CATSVLAKGALTYEQYF | TGTGCCACCAGTGTCCTCGCTAAGGGGGCGCTTACCTACGAGCAGTACTTC
TRBD2 | TRBJ2-3 | TRBV18 | . | CASSRLAGRSTDTQYF | TGTGCCAGCTCACGGTTAGCGGGACGGTCGACAGATACGCAGTATTTT
. | TRBJ1-1 | TRBV15 | . | CATREAGTPNTEAFF | TGTGCCACCAGGGAAGCTGGGACTCCGAACACTGAAGCTTTCTTT
TRBD2 | TRBJ2-7 | TRBV15 | . | CATSRPSGGIYEQYF | TGTGCCACCAGCAGGCCTAGCGGGGGTATCTACGAGCAGTACTTC
. | TRBJ1-1 | TRBV6-2/TRBV6-3 | . | CASSYIWPKVAGRTEAFF | TGTGCCAGCAGTTATATCTGGCCTAAGGTGGCAGGTCGCACTGAAGCTTTCTTT
TRBD1 | TRBJ1-4 | TRBV9 | . | CASSLADRSNEKLFF | TGTGCCAGCAGCCTGGCGGACAGGAGTAATGAAAAACTGTTTTTT
TRBD2 | TRBJ2-1 | TRBV19 | . | CASSIGGTSGASYNEQFF | TGTGCCAGTAGTATCGGAGGGACTAGCGGAGCCTCCTACAATGAGCAGTTCTTC
TRBD1 | TRBJ1-2 | TRBV27 | . | CASSLGGQGVWGYTF | TGTGCCAGCAGTTTAGGGGGACAGGGAGTGTGGGGCTACACCTTC
TRBD2 | TRBJ2-5 | TRBV11-2 | . | CASSFIAGGPETQYF | TGTGCCAGCAGTTTTATAGCGGGAGGGCCGGAGACCCAGTACTTC
TRBD2 | TRBJ2-2 | TRBV28 | . | CASSSSGRSTGELFF | TGTGCCAGCAGCTCTAGCGGGAGGAGCACCGGGGAGCTGTTTTTT
TRBD1 | TRBJ1-4 | TRBV28 | once | CASSNPGQGREKLFF | TGTGCCAGCAGTAATCCGGGACAGGGACGTGAAAAACTGTTTTTT
. | TRBJ2-7 | TRBV11-1 | . | CASSPDGAYEQYF | TGTGCCAGCAGCCCAGACGGAGCCTACGAGCAGTACTTC
. | TRBJ1-1 | TRBV7-8 | . | CASSLEGWTLNTEAFF | TGTGCCAGCAGCTTAGAAGGGTGGACTCTGAACACTGAAGCTTTCTTT
. | TRBJ2-5 | TRBV5-1 | . | CASSLGQAGTQYF | TGCGCCAGCAGCTTGGGGCAGGCGGGGACCCAGTACTTC
. | TRBJ2-3 | TRBV6-2/TRBV6-3 | . | CASSYWTVTDTQYF | TGTGCCAGCAGTTACTGGACTGTCACAGATACGCAGTATTTT
. | TRBJ2-3 | TRBV10-3 | . | CAISVTGTDTQYF | TGTGCCATCAGTGTGACAGGCACAGATACGCAGTATTTT
TRBD1 | TRBJ2-7 | TRBV6-5 | . | CASKSRDRVREQYF | TGTGCCAGCAAATCTAGGGACAGGGTTCGGGAGCAGTACTTC
TRBD1 | TRBJ1-1 | TRBV29-1 | . | CSVGTGRTEAFF | TGCAGCGTTGGGACAGGAAGGACTGAAGCTTTCTTT
. | TRBJ1-5 | TRBV28 | few | CASSLAGGGGRNQPQHF | TGTGCCAGCAGTTTGGCGGGTGGTGGTGGTCGCAATCAGCCCCAGCATTTT
. | TRBJ1-4 | TRBV4-2 | . | CASSQRGEKLFF | TGTGCCAGCAGCCAGAGGGGGGAAAAACTGTTTTTT
. | TRBJ2-1 | TRBV25-1 | . | CASSEYVQGRQFF | TGTGCCAGCAGTGAATATGTTCAGGGAAGGCAGTTCTTC
TRBD2 | TRBJ2-1 | TRBV6-4 | few | CASSPEASGSLDEQFF | TGTGCCAGCAGTCCCGAGGCTAGCGGGAGTTTGGATGAGCAGTTCTTC
. | TRBJ1-4 | TRBV11-2 | . | CASRLAGGSEKLFF | TGTGCCAGCAGGTTGGCCGGCGGAAGTGAAAAACTGTTTTTT
. | TRBJ1-3 | TRBV11-2 | . | CASSLDSLRLTGNTIYF | TGTGCCAGCAGCTTAGATTCGCTCCGACTTACTGGAAACACCATATATTTT
TRBD1 | TRBJ1-6 | TRBV6-5 | few | CASSYLGQFNSPLHF | TGTGCCAGCAGTTACCTGGGACAGTTCAATTCACCCCTCCACTTT
TRBD1 | TRBJ1-5 | TRBV5-8 | . | CASSAGTVGRQPQHF | TGTGCCAGCAGCGCGGGGACAGTCGGTCGGCAGCCCCAGCATTTT